This T cell receptor (beta chain) was captured in a study of blood T cell repertoires in COVID-19. Overall study: Specimens from acute and convalescent COVID-19 originated in the United States, Italy and Spain. PBMCs, B-cell-depleted T cells, or T cells provided the cDNA or gDNA that made up the material.

TCRdb's table, derived via immunoSEQ multiplex PCR, lists solely in-frame clones and lacks some. Of more than 85,000 clones in the sample, 80% to 85% are singletons; the top ten hold 3.5% to 5%. This clone is medium-sized (0.01 to 0.1%). Looked up from germline, CDR1 is MGHDK and CDR2 is SYGVNS. The CDR3 covers 17 residues. Trimming at V came to 4 bases and at J to 2 bases, leaving 9 bases not matched to a gene. The clonotype was recovered from a man between 60 and 70 years old with acute or convalescent COVID-19. The sequenced sample consisted of peripheral blood. The J gene is TRBJ2-1, the V gene TRBV25-1, with 9 positions matching TRBD1. The DNA of the CDR3 is TGTGCCAGCAGTGGAATCGGCCGGGACAGGGCCTACAATGAGCAGTTCTTC. This codes for CASSGIGRDRAYNEQFF.